What follows are 28 T cell receptor beta chains derived from one specimen sequenced in a study of blood T cell repertoires in COVID-19. Sequencing was performed with immunoSEQ multiplex PCR; in TCRdb, only in-frame clones are kept and a portion is missing. The sample shows around 200,000 clones, over 75% of them seen only once. The sample taken for sequencing was peripheral blood. All receptors derive from a woman over 75 with active or convalescent COVID-19.

The chain is built from TRBV18 and TRBJ1-3; possible D gene TRBD1, 6 bases. Trimming cost V 6 bases and J 0 bases, with 18 bases left between them. Germline V lookup: CDR1 KGHSH, CDR2 LQKENI. This CDR3 has 17 residues. The CDR3 nucleotides are TGTGCCAGCTCCCAAACAGGGCCGAACCTCTCTGGAAACACCATATATTTT. Translated: CASSQTGPNLSGNTIYF.

This rearrangement joins TRBV10-2 to TRBJ1-5; D is possibly TRBD1 (6 bases). Looked up from germline, CDR1 is WSHSY and CDR2 is SAAADI. Trimming left V 6 bases short and J 6 bases short, with 18 bases between. This CDR3 contains 15 residues. The CDR3 spells CASSLGGGAIQPQHF. The CDR3 DNA sequence: TGCGCCAGCAGCCTCGGCGGGGGGGCGATTCAGCCCCAGCATTTT.

V usage is TRBV28 and J usage is TRBJ1-5; perhaps TRBD1 as D (6 bases). The CDR3 runs 15 residues. Germline CDR1 is MDHEN and CDR2 is SYDVKM. Between the trimmed V and J ends, which lost 4 bases and 6 bases, there was a span of 16 bases. The CDR3 DNA reads as TGTGCCAGCAGTTCCCAACAGGGATATAGTCAGCCCCAGCATTTT. This gives the protein CASSSQQGYSQPQHF.

This chain links TRBV18 with TRBJ2-1; TRBD2 matches at 9 bases. Germline CDR1 reads KGHSH; CDR2 reads LQKENI. The CDR3 sequence is 16 residues long. V was clipped by 3 bases and J by 9 bases; unmatched bases: 12. CDR3 DNA: TGTGCCAGCTCACCCCCCGTCCGAGCGGGGGGCAGTGAGCAGTTCTTC. Translated: CASSPPVRAGGSEQFF.

CDR3 residues: CASSLQGAKTEAFF. The CDR3 region has the DNA TGTGCCAGCAGCTTACAGGGGGCGAAGACTGAAGCTTTCTTT. This chain uses TRBV7-6 with TRBJ1-1; 8 bases agree with TRBD1. In germline, CDR1 is SGHVS, CDR2 FNYEAQ. This CDR3 is built from 14 residues. V dropped 2 bases and J dropped 5; count of bases not matched to a gene: 4.

The chain couples TRBV5-6 to TRBJ1-1; D might be TRBD1 (6 bases). V was shortened by 0 bases and J by 7 bases, with 7 bases between the two germline ends. CDR3 length: 12 residues. Germline CDR1 is SGHDT and CDR2 is YYEEEE. The CDR3 loop is CASSLGQVEAFF. The CDR3 DNA is TGTGCCAGCAGCTTGGGACAGGTTGAAGCTTTCTTT. Together with reference TRBV5-6 and TRBJ1-1, the CDR3 gives the full variable domain: DAGVTQSPTHLIKTRGQQVTLRCSPKSGHDTVSWYQQALGQGPQFIFQYYEEEERQRGNFPDRFSGHQFPNYSSELNVNALLLGDSALYLCASSLGQVEAFFGQGTRLTVV.

The chain carries TRBV5-1 and TRBJ1-2; no firm D call. V was clipped by 4 bases and J by 5 bases, with 9 bases between them. The length of the CDR3 is 12 residues. Germline CDR1 and CDR2: SGHRS and YFSETQ. The CDR3 is CASSPGFYGYTF. The CDR3 DNA is TGCGCCAGCAGCCCCGGGTTTTATGGCTACACCTTC.

This clone was picked up a small number of times. The V gene is TRBV5-4, the J gene TRBJ1-1; 7 bases map to TRBD1. Trimming at V came to 4 bases and at J to 1 base, leaving 1 base not matched to a gene. The CDR3 extends over 13 amino acids. CDR1 is SGHNT and CDR2 is YYREEE in the germline V gene (reference sequence). CDR3 DNA: TGTGCCAGCAGCCGGACAGGGAACACTGAAGCTTTCTTT. It is translated as CASSRTGNTEAFF. Complete variable domain (other parts from reference TRBV5-4 and TRBJ1-1): ETGVTQSPTHLIKTRGQQVTLRCSSQSGHNTVSWYQQALGQGPQFIFQYYREEENGRGNFPPRFSGLQFPNYSSELNVNALELDDSALYLCASSRTGNTEAFFGQGTRLTVV.

The CDR3, as DNA: TGTGCCAGCAGCTTTTCCTCGGTCAGGGCCCTCAAGAACACTGAAGCTTTCTTT. It encodes CASSFSSVRALKNTEAFF. V gene TRBV5-6 combines with J gene TRBJ1-1; D perhaps matches TRBD1 (5 bases). CDR1 is SGHDT and CDR2 is YYEEEE in the germline V gene. The V and J ends lost 2 bases and 1 base respectively, with 21 bases between them. This CDR3 region has 18 residues.

This clone has a single count. The chain uses TRBV5-6 and TRBJ1-1; D ambiguous. The CDR3 covers 14 residues. Trimming shortened V by 0 bases and J by 2 bases, and 8 bases separated the two germline ends. The germline gives CDR1 SGHDT, CDR2 YYEEEE. The DNA for the CDR3 is TGTGCCAGCAGCTTGGCCGGGGATAACACTGAAGCTTTCTTT. This encodes CASSLAGDNTEAFF.

The chain joins TRBV2 to TRBJ2-3, with 8 bases matching TRBD1. CDR3 length: 15 residues. Germline CDR1 is SNHLY and CDR2 is FYNNEI. After removal of 6 bases from V and 2 bases from J, the junction contained 7 bases not matched to a gene. Here the CDR3 reads CASRPGQGNTDTQYF. In DNA, the CDR3 is TGTGCCAGCAGACCCGGACAGGGAAACACAGATACGCAGTATTTT.

The chain uses TRBV2 and TRBJ2-7; no definite D call. Germline-derived CDR1 and CDR2 are SNHLY and FYNNEI. The CDR3 extends over 13 amino acids. V gave up 3 bases and J gave up 4 bases, with 10 bases separating them. Written as DNA, the CDR3 is TGTGCCAGCAGTGACAGGCTGCGATACGAGCAGTACTTC. Its protein is CASSDRLRYEQYF. The variable domain in full, with the rest retrieved from reference TRBV2 and TRBJ2-7, is EPEVTQTPSHQVTQMGQEVILRCVPISNHLYFYWYRQILGQKVEFLVSFYNNEISEKSEIFDDQFSVERPDGSNFTLKIRSTKLEDSAMYFCASSDRLRYEQYFGPGTRLTVT.

The rearrangement joins TRBV10-3 to TRBJ2-1; the match to TRBD1 covers 9 bases. The CDR3 is 17 amino acids. The germline V gene has CDR1 ENHRY and CDR2 SYGVKD. The junction had 13 bases not matched to a gene; V was cut back by 6 bases and J by 4 bases. CDR3 region: CAISSPTGTGKYNEQFF. The CDR3 region has the DNA TGTGCCATCAGCTCGCCCACCGGGACAGGGAAATACAATGAGCAGTTCTTC.

V is TRBV28 and J is TRBJ1-4; 11 bases map to TRBD1. The CDR3 runs to 16 residues. V shed 2 bases and J 8 bases; nucleotides not matched to a gene: 7. Looked up from germline, CDR1 is MDHEN and CDR2 is SYDVKM. In DNA form, the CDR3 reads TGTGCCAGCAGTTTACGAGGACAGGGGGCCTTCGAAAAACTGTTTTTT. This encodes CASSLRGQGAFEKLFF.

The chain has TRBV21-1 and TRBJ2-6; the table gives TRBD1 as D, unverified against the DNA. TRBV21-1 is a pseudogene. The CDR3 sequence is 18 residues long. The CDR3 DNA is TGTGCCAGCAGCAAGGACGGACAGGGGAGCTCTGGGGCCAACGTCCTGACTTTC. It specifies CASSKDGQGSSGANVLTF.

This sequence joins TRBV7-2 and TRBJ1-2; D unresolved. CDR1 and CDR2 (germline): SGHTA, FQGNSA. V was pared by 2 bases and J by 0 bases, with 7 bases between. The CDR3 contains 14 residues. CDR3 loop: CASSLLISNYGYTF. Written as DNA, the CDR3 is TGTGCCAGCAGCTTATTAATCTCTAACTATGGCTACACCTTC.

The chain joins TRBV7-2 to TRBJ1-1; perhaps TRBD1 as D (5 bases). The CDR3 covers 14 residues. V was pared by 1 base and J by 0 bases, with 6 bases between. In germline, CDR1 is SGHTA, CDR2 FQGNSA. The CDR3 nucleotides read TGTGCCAGCAGCTTAGGACAGATGAACACTGAAGCTTTCTTT. It yields the protein CASSLGQMNTEAFF.

This rearrangement joins TRBV5-1 to TRBJ2-3; 9 positions match TRBD2. Germline V CDR1 and CDR2: SGHRS, YFSETQ. V trimming: 5 bases; J trimming: 4 bases; junction bases outside the gene matches: 5. The CDR3 loop spans 14 amino acids. CDR3 DNA: TGCGCCAGCAGTCGCGGGGGGGCTGCAGATACGCAGTATTTT. Translation gives CASSRGGAADTQYF.

This chain joins TRBV6-1 and TRBJ1-5, with D uncertain. V lost 3 bases, J lost 6 bases, and 3 bases lay in between. Germline V gene lookup returns CDR1 MNHNS and CDR2 SASEGT. The CDR3 has 11 residues. Here the CDR3 reads CASSESQPQHF. DNA of the CDR3: TGTGCCAGCAGTGAGAGTCAGCCCCAGCATTTT.

The chain uses TRBV10-3 and TRBJ2-1, with D tentatively TRBD2 (7 bases). Deletions cut 2 bases from V and 1 base from J, with 15 bases between. The CDR3 has 17 amino acids. Germline V gives CDR1 ENHRY, CDR2 SYGVKD. The CDR3: CAISEDRRGGSYNEQFF. The CDR3 region has the DNA TGTGCCATCAGTGAGGACAGAAGGGGGGGGTCCTACAATGAGCAGTTCTTC.

The rearrangement joins TRBV2 to TRBJ2-1, with 7 bases lining up with TRBD1. Germline V gives CDR1 SNHLY, CDR2 FYNNEI. V trimming: 3 bases; J trimming: 2 bases; junction bases outside the gene matches: 10. This CDR3 spans 17 amino acids. This CDR3 reads CASSDYDREIAYNEQFF. In nucleotides, the CDR3 is TGTGCCAGCAGTGATTACGACAGGGAAATCGCCTACAATGAGCAGTTCTTC.

The chain couples TRBV2 to TRBJ2-2; 14 bases are a match to TRBD2. Germline CDR1 reads SNHLY; CDR2 reads FYNNEI. The V gene end was trimmed by 7 bases and the J gene end by 9 bases; junction bases not matched to a gene: 7. The CDR3 consists of 15 residues. This CDR3 reads CASKGLAGAPRELFF. The CDR3 DNA reads TGTGCCAGCAAGGGACTAGCGGGGGCCCCTAGGGAGCTGTTTTTT.

J is TRBJ2-5 and V is TRBV4-1; possibly TRBD2 for D (5 bases). Germline lookup yields CDR1 MGHRA and CDR2 YSYEKL. V was clipped by 4 bases and J by 0 bases, with 12 bases between them. The length of the CDR3 is 15 residues. The CDR3 loop is CASSRQPGNQETQYF. In nucleotides, the CDR3 is TGCGCCAGCAGCCGGCAACCGGGAAACCAAGAGACCCAGTACTTC.

This clone has just one count. V usage is TRBV11-3 and J usage is TRBJ2-1; TRBD2 aligns across 15 bases. V trimming: 4 bases; J trimming: 9 bases; junction bases outside the gene matches: 1. CDR3 length equals 14 residues. Germline CDR1 is SGHNT and CDR2 is YENEEA. This CDR3 reads CASSSGLAGGEQFF. CDR3 coding DNA: TGTGCCAGCAGCTCGGGACTAGCGGGGGGTGAGCAGTTCTTC.

The chain couples TRBV5-6 to TRBJ1-2, with 7 bases matching TRBD1. The CDR3 sequence is 14 residues long. Germline CDR1 and CDR2: SGHDT and YYEEEE. V dropped 0 bases and J dropped 1; count of bases not matched to a gene: 0. In nucleotides, the CDR3 is TGTGCCAGCAGCTTGGGGGACAGTAACTATGGCTACACCTTC. Protein product: CASSLGDSNYGYTF.

The CDR3 DNA is TGTGCCAGCAGCCCACAGGGGACTAGCAATCAGCCCCAGCATTTT. Residues: CASSPQGTSNQPQHF. The rearrangement links TRBV7-2 to TRBJ1-5; TRBD1 aligns across 7 bases. CDR3 size: 15 residues. Germline V gene sequence: CDR1 SGHTA, CDR2 FQGNSA. The ends lost 5 bases at V and 0 bases at J; junction bases unmatched: 4.

This clone was recorded once. The chain carries TRBV9 and TRBJ1-1; D is perhaps TRBD1 (6 bases). The CDR3 has 15 amino acids. V was trimmed by 4 bases and J by 1 base, leaving 14 bases between them. Germline CDR1 and CDR2: SGDLS and YYNGEE. This CDR3 is CASSTPGVGNTEAFF. CDR3 DNA sequence: TGTGCCAGCAGCACCCCAGGGGTTGGGAACACTGAAGCTTTCTTT.

The V call is TRBV5-1, the J call TRBJ1-2; TRBD1 agrees at 7 bases. The V gene's germline CDR1 is SGHRS and CDR2 YFSETQ. This CDR3 spans 14 amino acids. J gave up 4 bases and V 4 bases, and 7 bases lay outside the gene matches. The CDR3 sequence: CASSRDRELYGYTF. The CDR3 nucleotides read TGCGCCAGCAGCCGAGACAGGGAGCTCTATGGCTACACCTTC.